Following are 31 T cell receptor beta chains from one sample sequenced in a study of cytomegalovirus exposure and HLA in healthy donors. The study ran its PCR with 60 Vbeta and 13 Jbeta primers. The assay was immunoSEQ multiplex PCR, and TCRdb's table has in-frame clones only and misses some. The sample data list roughly 60,000 clones. The sequenced sample consisted of PBMCs. These receptors were collected from a woman younger than 30 in good health and CMV-seronegative.

The rearrangement links TRBV10-2 to TRBJ2-4; D perhaps matches TRBD1 (8 bases). This CDR3 has 15 residues. Trimming took 8 bases from V and 3 from J, leaving 17 bases between them. The germline V gene encodes CDR1 WSHSY and CDR2 SAAADI. The DNA of the CDR3 is TGCGCCAGCGGACAGGGAGGGAGTGGCAAAAACATTCAGTACTTC. The encoded protein is CASGQGGSGKNIQYF.

The rearrangement links TRBV9 to TRBJ2-3; weak D call: TRBD2 (6 bases). Germline values: CDR1 SGDLS, CDR2 YYNGEE. The CDR3 loop spans 15 amino acids. V was trimmed by 0 bases and J by 2 bases, leaving 10 bases between them. The CDR3: CASSVGRGVTDTQYF. In DNA form, the CDR3 reads TGTGCCAGCAGCGTAGGGAGGGGCGTCACAGATACGCAGTATTTT. Variable domain in full (rest from reference TRBV9 and TRBJ2-3): DSGVTQTPKHLITATGQRVTLRCSPRSGDLSVYWYQQSLDQGLQFLIQYYNGEERAKGNILERFSAQQFPDLHSELNLSSLELGDSALYFCASSVGRGVTDTQYFGPGTRLTVL.

The rearrangement links TRBV5-1 to TRBJ1-3; D uncertain. Germline CDR1 SGHRS, CDR2 YFSETQ. V was cut by 0 bases and J by 8 bases, with 6 bases left in between. The CDR3 totals 12 residues. The CDR3 nucleotides are TGCGCCAGCAGCTTGGAGCGGCACACCATATATTTT. Encoded protein: CASSLERHTIYF.

The V gene is TRBV4-1, the J gene TRBJ1-2, with 10 bases lining up with TRBD1. J lost 5 bases, V lost 6 bases, and 6 bases had no gene match. Looked up from germline, CDR1 is MGHRA and CDR2 is YSYEKL. This CDR3 has 14 residues. The CDR3 region has the DNA TGCGCCAGCAGACCCCCGGGACAGGGGTATGGCTACACCTTC. Protein: CASRPPGQGYGYTF.

The V call is TRBV6-1, the J call TRBJ2-2; D unresolved. There are 15 residues in the CDR3. Looked up from germline, CDR1 is MNHNS and CDR2 is SASEGT. Trimming removed 3 bases from V and 2 bases from J, with 10 bases in between. This chain's CDR3 is CASSEVGENTGELFF. CDR3 nucleotide sequence: TGTGCCAGCAGTGAGGTGGGCGAAAACACCGGGGAGCTGTTTTTT.

Frequency places this clone as medium-sized. The chain carries TRBV10-3 and TRBJ2-1; 13 positions agree with TRBD2. After removal of 4 bases from V and 8 bases from J, the junction contained 2 bases not matched to a gene. Looked up from germline, CDR1 is ENHRY and CDR2 is SYGVKD. The CDR3 has 14 amino acids. The CDR3 protein is CAISAGTSGDEQFF. The CDR3 DNA is TGTGCCATCAGTGCGGGGACTAGCGGGGATGAGCAGTTCTTC.

The genes are TRBV6-5 and TRBJ2-5, with 7 bases identical to TRBD1. V gave up 0 bases and J gave up 1 base; unmatched junction bases: 2. The CDR3 totals 15 residues. Germline CDR1 reads MNHEY; CDR2 reads SVGAGI. The CDR3 sequence is CASSYSDRLQETQYF. CDR3 DNA: TGTGCCAGCAGTTACTCGGACAGGCTCCAAGAGACCCAGTACTTC.

Details on this clone: A junction end diverges from the germline sequence, so it may reflect a read error. This chain links TRBV7-7 with TRBJ2-5; the D gene is possibly TRBD1 (5 bases). The CDR3 consists of 15 residues. Germline V gene sequence: CDR1 SSHAT, CDR2 FNYEAQ (reference sequence). The CDR3 reads CASSPGQGRKETQYF. The CDR3, as DNA: TGTGCTAGCAGCCCCGGGCAGGGCAGAAAAGAGACCCAGTACTTC.

V gene TRBV2 combines with J gene TRBJ2-7; the D gene is possibly TRBD2 (6 bases). The V gene lost 7 bases and the J gene lost 0 bases, with 13 bases spanning the gap. Germline CDR1 is SNHLY and CDR2 is FYNNEI. The CDR3 spans 14 residues. The CDR3: CASKLWRDSYEQYF. In DNA, the CDR3 is TGTGCCAGCAAGTTGTGGCGGGACTCCTACGAGCAGTACTTC.

J is TRBJ1-4 and V is TRBV7-6; no reliable D call. The germline V and J ends were trimmed by 6 bases and 7 bases, with 18 bases remaining between them. Germline CDR1 is SGHVS and CDR2 is FNYEAQ. This CDR3 spans 15 amino acids. CDR3 sequence reads: CASSDGPGFGEKLFF. CDR3 nucleotide sequence: TGTGCCAGCAGTGACGGCCCGGGGTTTGGTGAAAAACTGTTTTTT. Full variable domain (outside the CDR3, taken from reference TRBV7-6 and TRBJ1-4): GAGVSQSPRYKVTKRGQDVALRCDPISGHVSLYWYRQALGQGPEFLTYFNYEAQQDKSGLPNDRFSAERPEGSISTLTIQRTEQRDSAMYRCASSDGPGFGEKLFFGSGTQLSVL.

This sequence joins TRBV5-1 and TRBJ2-7, with 8 positions matching TRBD1. The CDR3 has 16 residues. The ends lost 0 bases at V and 0 bases at J; junction bases unmatched: 5. Per the germline V gene, CDR1 is SGHRS and CDR2 is YFSETQ. The CDR3: CASSLGTGGSSYEQYF. The CDR3 nucleotides are TGCGCCAGCAGCTTGGGTACAGGGGGGAGCTCCTACGAGCAGTACTTC. Full variable domain (outside the CDR3, taken from reference TRBV5-1 and TRBJ2-7): KAGVTQTPRYLIKTRGQQVTLSCSPISGHRSVSWYQQTPGQGLQFLFEYFSETQRNKGNFPGRFSGRQFSNSRSEMNVSTLELGDSALYLCASSLGTGGSSYEQYFGPGTRLTVT.

The chain carries TRBV7-6 and TRBJ1-2; no definite D call. The CDR3 runs to 14 residues. V lost 4 bases, J lost 8 bases, and 17 bases lay in between. Germline values: CDR1 SGHVS, CDR2 FNYEAQ. Written as DNA, the CDR3 is TGTGCCAGCAGCTCATCGACTAGATCCGACGGCTACACCTTC. Amino acids: CASSSSTRSDGYTF.

The rearrangement links TRBV7-2 to TRBJ1-2; TRBD1 might be the D (5 bases). With 5 bases removed from V and 13 bases from J, the gap between germline ends came to 14 bases. CDR1 and CDR2 from the germline V gene are SGHTA and FQGNSA. CDR3 size: 11 residues. The CDR3 sequence is CASSNQAGRTF. In DNA, the CDR3 is TGTGCCAGCAGCAACCAGGCGGGGCGCACCTTC.

This rearrangement joins TRBV6-5 to TRBJ1-2; TRBD1 is a possible D gene (6 bases). V lost 6 bases to trimming and J lost 5 bases, with 16 bases between them. CDR1 MNHEY and CDR2 SVGAGI come from the germline V gene. The length of the CDR3 is 14 residues. The CDR3 bases are TGTGCCAGCAGCGTCCGGGACACCTTATATGGCTACACCTTC. Protein product: CASSVRDTLYGYTF.

The chain uses TRBV5-4 and TRBJ1-2; 12 bases are shared with TRBD1. This CDR3 region has 12 residues. Losses at the gene ends were 4 bases for V and 11 bases for J; bases not matched to a gene: 3. In germline, CDR1 is SGHNT, CDR2 YYREEE (reference sequence). The CDR3 DNA is TGTGCCAGCAGCGGGGGACAGGGGGCTTACACCTTC. Amino acid sequence: CASSGGQGAYTF.

As for this clone: Mismatch with germline at one junction end may stem from a read error. This chain connects TRBV9 to TRBJ2-4; 10 bases are shared with TRBD2. This CDR3 comprises 14 residues. Germline-derived CDR1 and CDR2 are SGDLS and YYNGEE. In nucleotides, the CDR3 is TGTGCCAGCAGCTCAAGTACTAGCGGGGCCGAAGTGAGCTTC. It encodes CASSSSTSGAEVSF.

On this clone itself: One end of the junction does not line up with germline, which may come from a read error. This chain joins TRBV29-1 and TRBJ2-1; TRBD2 aligns across 8 bases. Germline V CDR1 and CDR2: SQVTM, ANQGSEA. The CDR3 totals 13 residues. The CDR3 region has the DNA TGCAGCGGTGAAACCGGGACTAGTAATGAGCAGTTCTTC. This codes for CSGETGTSNEQFF.

On this clone itself: The identical CDR3 is also encoded by other nucleotide sequences in the sample. The chain combines TRBV9 with TRBJ2-3; 8 bases match TRBD2. The V and J ends lost 2 bases and 2 bases, in that order; junction bases with no gene match: 7. Germline V gives CDR1 SGDLS, CDR2 YYNGEE. This CDR3 comprises 16 residues. The CDR3 nucleotides read TGTGCCAGCAGCGTCGGGGGGGGGTCATCCACAGATACGCAGTATTTT. It specifies CASSVGGGSSTDTQYF.

The chain links TRBV4-1 to TRBJ1-2; D possibly corresponds to TRBD1 (5 bases). V lost 4 bases, J lost 4 bases, and 28 bases lay in between. The CDR3 spans 19 residues. CDR1 is MGHRA and CDR2 is YSYEKL in the germline V gene. The CDR3 DNA sequence: TGCGCCAGCAGCCTAAGTCCGCGTGGAGCGGTCGGCGGGGGCTATGGCTACACCTTC. Its protein is CASSLSPRGAVGGGYGYTF.

This rearrangement joins TRBV25-1 to TRBJ1-1; D might be TRBD1 (5 bases). Trimming took 1 base from V and 7 from J, leaving 22 bases between them. Germline V gene sequence: CDR1 MGHDK, CDR2 SYGVNS. The CDR3 extends over 17 amino acids. In DNA, the CDR3 is TGTGCCAGCAGTGAATTCGGGGCAGGGAGGTTTTTAGGTGAAGCTTTCTTT. Translating it yields CASSEFGAGRFLGEAFF. The full variable domain, rest sourced from reference TRBV25-1 and TRBJ1-1, is EADIYQTPRYLVIGTGKKITLECSQTMGHDKMYWYQQDPGMELHLIHYSYGVNSTEKGDLSSESTVSRIRTEHFPLTLESARPSHTSQYLCASSEFGAGRFLGEAFFGQGTRLTVV.

The gene calls are TRBV6-5 and TRBJ1-1, with D perhaps TRBD1 (6 bases). The ends were cut back, 6 bases at V and 1 base at J, with 15 bases in the middle. Per the germline V gene, CDR1 is MNHEY and CDR2 is SVGAGI. This CDR3 has 15 amino acids. In DNA form, the CDR3 reads TGTGCCAGCAGCCGCATGGGACACGGGAACACTGAAGCTTTCTTT. Its translation is CASSRMGHGNTEAFF.

The chain couples TRBV10-3 to TRBJ1-1, with 8 bases lining up with TRBD1. Losses at the gene ends were 10 bases for V and 0 bases for J; bases not matched to a gene: 4. The CDR3 runs 13 residues. Germline assignment: CDR1 ENHRY and CDR2 SYGVKD. DNA for the CDR3: TGTGCCACCTGGGACAGGTTGAACACTGAAGCTTTCTTT. Translation: CATWDRLNTEAFF.

The genes are TRBV7-6 and TRBJ2-5, with D possibly TRBD2 on 7 matching bases. The germline V gene encodes CDR1 SGHVS and CDR2 FNYEAQ. The CDR3 has 14 amino acids. Trimming removed 5 bases from V and 9 bases from J, with 19 bases in between. CDR3 amino acids: CASSPRGPGGSQYF. The DNA of the CDR3 is TGTGCCAGCAGCCCACGGGGGCCCGGGGGGTCCCAGTACTTC.

The rearrangement links TRBV25-1 to TRBJ2-7; TRBD2 agrees at 11 bases. The V segment lost 3 bases and the J segment 4 bases; nucleotides outside the gene matches: 11. CDR3 length: 17 residues. CDR1 is MGHDK and CDR2 is SYGVNS in the germline V gene. The chain's CDR3 is CASSEPGTSGNKYEQYF. CDR3 sequence (DNA): TGTGCCAGCAGTGAGCCCGGGACTAGCGGAAATAAATACGAGCAGTACTTC.

Notes on this clone: A read error may account for a junction end that differs from germline. The J gene is TRBJ2-7, the V gene TRBV5-1; 8 bases line up with TRBD2. Germline CDR1 and CDR2: SGHRS and YFSETQ. The CDR3 has 15 amino acids. The CDR3 here is CASSQTGTSLYEQSF. The CDR3 DNA is TGCGCCAGCAGCCAGACCGGGACTAGTCTGTACGAGCAGTCCTTC. Together with reference TRBV5-1 and TRBJ2-7, the CDR3 gives the full variable domain: KAGVTQTPRYLIKTRGQQVTLSCSPISGHRSVSWYQQTPGQGLQFLFEYFSETQRNKGNFPGRFSGRQFSNSRSEMNVSTLELGDSALYLCASSQTGTSLYEQSFGPGTRLTVT.

The chain couples TRBV4-1 to TRBJ1-1, with 7 bases identical to TRBD1. Trimming at V came to 4 bases and at J to 1 base, leaving 3 bases not matched to a gene. In germline, CDR1 is MGHRA, CDR2 YSYEKL. The CDR3 consists of 14 residues. CDR3 protein: CASSPRTGNTEAFF. The CDR3 bases are TGCGCCAGCAGCCCCCGGACAGGGAACACTGAAGCTTTCTTT.

The chain has TRBV29-1 and TRBJ2-1; D might be TRBD2 (5 bases). V was trimmed by 2 bases and J by 1 base, leaving 12 bases between them. Germline V gives CDR1 SQVTM, CDR2 ANQGSEA. The CDR3 contains 15 residues. This CDR3 is CSVEYGVGSYNEQFF. The DNA for the CDR3 is TGCAGCGTTGAATACGGGGTGGGATCCTACAATGAGCAGTTCTTC.

The chain has TRBV16 and TRBJ2-7; 7 bases match TRBD1. In germline, CDR1 is KGHSY, CDR2 FQNENV. The CDR3 runs to 14 residues. Trimming removed 2 bases from V and 6 bases from J; junction bases left unmatched: 7. CDR3 sequence (DNA): TGTGCCAGCAGCCAAACCGGGACAGCAACCGAGCAGTACTTC. Residues: CASSQTGTATEQYF.

V usage is TRBV9 and J usage is TRBJ2-2; 13 bases are a match to TRBD2. The CDR3 extends over 16 amino acids. The germline V gene encodes CDR1 SGDLS and CDR2 YYNGEE. The V gene end was trimmed by 5 bases and the J gene end by 4 bases; junction bases not matched to a gene: 5. CDR3 region: CASSLRTSGGTGELFF. The CDR3 coding sequence is TGTGCCAGCAGTTTGAGGACTAGCGGGGGCACCGGGGAGCTGTTTTTT.

The chain employs TRBV28 and TRBJ2-7; the D gene is possibly TRBD1 (6 bases). CDR3 size: 17 residues. Looked up from germline, CDR1 is MDHEN and CDR2 is SYDVKM. V shed 4 bases and J shed 1 base, with 20 bases lying between them. This CDR3 is CASSSLGRQEISYEQYF. In DNA form, the CDR3 reads TGTGCCAGCAGTTCACTAGGACGACAGGAAATATCCTACGAGCAGTACTTC.

The chain links TRBV27 to TRBJ2-7; 9 bases are shared with TRBD1. V lost 6 bases and J lost 3; bases outside the gene matches: 6. CDR1 MNHEY and CDR2 SMNVEV come from the germline V gene (reference sequence). The CDR3 runs to 14 residues. The CDR3, as DNA: TGTGCCAGCAGCTACTCGACAGGGGGCTACGAGCAGTACTTC. It encodes CASSYSTGGYEQYF.